This TCR beta chain was sequenced for a study of tumor and adjacent non-tumor tissue in lung cancer. About the study: The cohort had about a dozen adenocarcinoma, a couple of squamous cell and 1 small cell patients.

CDR1 SGHDT and CDR2 YYEEEE come from the germline V gene. The CDR3 runs 14 residues. This clonotype was detected only once. Its target is unknown. The junction departs from germline at one end; a sequencing error may be responsible. No cell sorting was done before RNA was extracted from the tissue. Distant lung tissue was collected more than 3 cm away from the tumor edge. TCRbeta libraries were built with three rounds of nested PCR, modified from ARM-PCR. MiXCR was run by TCRdb on the multiplex PCR reads, yielding one entry per CDR3 protein. The sample has 45,000 to 65,000 distinct CDR3 sequences, roughly 69% seen once. Findings and caveats of the study: Tumor TCR diversity, when higher, was linked to shorter survival.

The gene calls are TRBV5-6 and TRBJ1-6, with TRBD1 matching over 9 bases. This TCR was recovered from a woman aged 55-69 years with non-small cell lung cancer. The specimen was distant non-tumor lung tissue. CDR3 coding DNA: TGTGCCAGTAGCCTACAGGGGGCTAGTTCACTCCTCCACTTT. Protein sequence: CASSLQGASSLLHF.